A selection of T cell receptor beta chains follows, all from one sample in a study of blood T cell repertoires in COVID-19. Using immunoSEQ multiplex PCR, the repertoire was profiled, and TCRdb retains in-frame clones only, with some absent. The profile shows about 110,000 clones, about 72% of them singletons. The sequenced material came from peripheral blood. Receptors were obtained from a woman aged 60 to 75 with acute or convalescent COVID-19. CDR3s leave out the opening cysteine and the closing phenylalanine or tryptophan.

13,TRBV7-9,ASSWAGGGNQPQH
14,TRBV6-4,ASSDLVTLVLNEQF
12,TRBV7-2,ASSLTRDKYGYT
13,TRBV9,ASSVGPGSTDTQY
13,TRBV5-1,ASSDLRGGPDTQY
13,TRBV7-9,ASTPTRTGGNTIY
11,TRBV27,ASQGTANSPLH
13,TRBV30,AWSVAGTGTSPLH
19,TRBV5-1,ASSLPVKRGQGDMVNYGYT
13,TRBV7-9,ASSFGTGQGGGYT
15,TRBV7-9,ASLQSVATDRYYGYT
12,TRBV6-6,ASSKPDRGETQY
9,TRBV30,AWSWKGSGG
13,TRBV27,ASSRNFEQGAGYT
13,TRBV7-3,ASSLTPGLRGGYT
14,TRBV30,AWSGGNRGFFTEAF
13,TRBV7-9,ASSLTGTAGNTIY
13,TRBV6-6,ASRGGERTYYEQY
12,TRBV4-1,ASSQAATSYEQY
13,TRBV9,ASSGRQGLGETQY
9,TRBV20-1,SAKGGAEQY
12,TRBV19,ASTEWAGGDEAF
14,TRBV9,ASSAGTGGAAGELF
11,TRBV3-1/TRBV3-2,ASSKQGTYEQY
12,TRBV30,AWSYKDRSGELF
14,TRBV5-1,ASSFGTSGGADTQY
11,TRBV3-1/TRBV3-2,ASSQEGRVGYT
15,TRBV9,ASSVALLQGRADTQY
14,TRBV6-6,ASRPLAGGRLSEQF
14,TRBV30,AWSHKGARNTGELF
10,TRBV5-1,ASSLKEYGYT
13,TRBV28,ASSADTLGNQPQH
10,TRBV11-2,ASGFQVTEAF
13,TRBV10-2,ASSDRTALGTPLH
13,TRBV5-4,ASSAGTGDTGELF